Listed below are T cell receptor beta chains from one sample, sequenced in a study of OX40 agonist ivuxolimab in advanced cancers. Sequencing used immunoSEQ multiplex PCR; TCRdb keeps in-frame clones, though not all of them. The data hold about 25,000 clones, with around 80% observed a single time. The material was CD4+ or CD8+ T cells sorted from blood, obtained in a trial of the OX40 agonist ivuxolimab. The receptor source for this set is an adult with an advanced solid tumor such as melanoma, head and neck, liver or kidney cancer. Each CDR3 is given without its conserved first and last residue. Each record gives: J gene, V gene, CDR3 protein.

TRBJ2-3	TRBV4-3	ASSRVAGGTDTQY
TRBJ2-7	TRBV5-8	ASSPRRISYEQY
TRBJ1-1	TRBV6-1	ASSDTRGTEAF
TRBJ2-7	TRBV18	ASSPSGSSYEQY
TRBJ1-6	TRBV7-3	ASSLAGLKRSPLH
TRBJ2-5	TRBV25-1	ASSGQEETQY
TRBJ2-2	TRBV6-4	ASSRGLDTGELF
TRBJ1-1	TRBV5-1	ASSFSGEVEAF
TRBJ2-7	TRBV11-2	ASTAAGTGVTYEQY
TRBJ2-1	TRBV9	ASSVSGQGTYNEQF
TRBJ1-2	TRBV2	ASSRRDSAYGYT
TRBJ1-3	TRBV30	AWSPSGGSGNTIY
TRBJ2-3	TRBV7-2	ASSLDRGRDTQY
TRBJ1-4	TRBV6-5	ASSPRGGANEKLF
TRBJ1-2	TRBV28	ASVANYGYT
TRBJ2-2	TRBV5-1	ASGPAGQGVLARVEELF
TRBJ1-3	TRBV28	ASKGGRSGNTIY
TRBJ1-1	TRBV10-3	AISESGGTEAF
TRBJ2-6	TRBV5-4	ASSLAGGAASGANVLT
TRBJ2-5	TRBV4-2	ASSPQLGTAGLETQY
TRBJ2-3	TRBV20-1	SAARTDTQY
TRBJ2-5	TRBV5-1	ASSLGTEQETQY
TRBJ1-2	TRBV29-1	SVRLTQNYGYT
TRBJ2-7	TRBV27	ASSLRGPSGHEDYEQY
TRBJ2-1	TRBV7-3	ASSPNPGGLAGIGEQF
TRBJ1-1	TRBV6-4	ASSDQPNTEAF
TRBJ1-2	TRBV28	ASSPPSWTGYT
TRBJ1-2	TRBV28	ASSSPGRVNYGYT
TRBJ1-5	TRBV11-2	ASSQGVGNQPQH
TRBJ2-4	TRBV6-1	ASRPDSSKNIQY
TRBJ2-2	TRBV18	ASSPQGLGDTGELF
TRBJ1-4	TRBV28	ASNSRGGYEKLF
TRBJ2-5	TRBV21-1	ANPILAGGYQETQY
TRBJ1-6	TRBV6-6	ASRNNSPLH
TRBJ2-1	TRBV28	ASSLELAGNEQF
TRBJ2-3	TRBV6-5	ASSLAGVIDTQY
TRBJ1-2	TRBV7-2	ASSPVDRRSGYT
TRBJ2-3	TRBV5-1	ASSLEKVRGFPYTQY
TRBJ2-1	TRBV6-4	ASSEAPGAGQF
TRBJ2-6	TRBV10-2	ASKGREANVLT
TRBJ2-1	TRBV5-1	ASSLPTYNEQF
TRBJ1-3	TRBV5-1	ASSLPQATLSGNTIY
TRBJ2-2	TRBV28	ASRRPTGELF
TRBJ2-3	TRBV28	ASSLYRVGRGDTQY
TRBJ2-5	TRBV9	ASSVVLAGGKETQY
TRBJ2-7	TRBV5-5	ASSSPGLPLIEQY
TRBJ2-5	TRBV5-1	ASSGTGGPKETQY
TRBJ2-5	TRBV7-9	ASSRDLNYQETQY
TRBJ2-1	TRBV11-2	ASSLQGPPYNEQF
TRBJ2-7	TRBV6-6	ASSGISDGQY
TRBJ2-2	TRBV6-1	ASSEAGYGKNTGELF
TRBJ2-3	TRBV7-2	ASRARTGRTDTQY
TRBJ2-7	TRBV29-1	SVEENESRY
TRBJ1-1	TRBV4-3	ASSQAGGMVNTEAF
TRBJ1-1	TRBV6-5	ASGEQNTEAF
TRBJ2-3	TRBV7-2	ASSLISGGVPDTQY
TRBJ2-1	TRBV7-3	ASSLNQDNEQF
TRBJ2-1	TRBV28	ASRLLARGEYNEQF
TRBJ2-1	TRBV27	ATLGYKGGSYNEQF
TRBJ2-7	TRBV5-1	ASSSVKSYEQY